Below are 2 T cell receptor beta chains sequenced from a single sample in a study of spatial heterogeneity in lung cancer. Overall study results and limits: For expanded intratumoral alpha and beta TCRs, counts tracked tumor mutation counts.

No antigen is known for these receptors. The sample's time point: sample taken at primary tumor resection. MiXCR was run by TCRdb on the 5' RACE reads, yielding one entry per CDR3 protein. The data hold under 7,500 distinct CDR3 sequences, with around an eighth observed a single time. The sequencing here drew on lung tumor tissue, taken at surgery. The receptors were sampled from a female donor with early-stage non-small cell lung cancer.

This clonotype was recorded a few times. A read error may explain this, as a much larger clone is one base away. CDR3 region: CASRTSGPTDTQYF. As DNA, the CDR3 is TGTGCCAGCAGGACTAGCGGCCCCACAGATACGCAGTATTTT. This chain connects TRBV6-1 to TRBJ2-3, with 9 bases aligning to TRBD2. This CDR3 has 14 amino acids. The J segment lost 2 bases and the V segment lost 6 bases, leaving 3 bases of the junction unmatched. In germline, CDR1 is MNHNS, CDR2 SASEGT.

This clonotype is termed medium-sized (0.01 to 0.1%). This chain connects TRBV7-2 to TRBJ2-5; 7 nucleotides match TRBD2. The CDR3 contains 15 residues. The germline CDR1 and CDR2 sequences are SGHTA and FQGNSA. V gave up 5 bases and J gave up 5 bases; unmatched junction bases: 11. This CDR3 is CASSRAGTTQETQYF. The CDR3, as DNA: TGTGCCAGCAGCCGCGCAGGGACTACCCAGGAGACCCAGTACTTC.